This T cell receptor beta chain was observed in a study of T cell changes during pregnancy in multiple sclerosis. Trimming removed 6 bases from V and 2 bases from J; junction bases left unmatched: 11. The CDR3 length is 16 residues. From germline, CDR1 is SNHLY and CDR2 FYNNEI. Here immunoSEQ multiplex PCR was the method, and the copy in TCRdb shows in-frame clones only, minus some. The table has 45,000 to 70,000 clones, 92% seen once. The chain uses TRBV2 and TRBJ2-7; 9 nucleotides line up with TRBD1. Sequenced material: peripheral blood, taken in the third trimester of pregnancy. This receptor was taken from a female donor in good health, enrolled as a control in a pregnancy study. The CDR3: CASRPSGTGFAYEQYF. The DNA for the CDR3 is TGTGCCAGCAGACCTTCCGGGACAGGGTTCGCCTACGAGCAGTACTTC.